The 18 T cell receptor beta chains in this list originate from one sample, sequenced in a study of blood T cell repertoires in COVID-19 (dated by TCRdb to about 2020). The method was the immunoSEQ multiplex PCR assay. This is the immuneACCESS table as TCRdb keeps it, with only in-frame sequences that have V and J called. A part of the clones is gone; compared with another copy, unresolved V genes explain less than half, and the rest is unexplained. This sample comprises about 270,000 clones, about 80% of them detected only once. The ten most abundant clones make up 8.6% of the sample. The sequenced material came from peripheral blood. These receptors were collected from a human donor in a cohort sampled during active COVID-19.

This rearrangement joins TRBV2 to TRBJ2-1, with D possibly being TRBD2 (5 bases). The V gene's germline CDR1 is SNHLY and CDR2 FYNNEI. Trimming removed 6 bases from V and 2 bases from J, with 11 bases in between. This CDR3 has 14 residues. CDR3: CASREALTYNEQFF. CDR3 nucleotides: TGTGCCAGCAGGGAGGCATTGACCTACAATGAGCAGTTCTTC.

This chain links TRBV5-4 with TRBJ1-4; 8 nucleotides agree with TRBD1. V dropped 4 bases and J dropped 4; count of bases not matched to a gene: 3. From germline, CDR1 is SGHNT and CDR2 YYREEE (reference sequence). CDR3 length equals 14 residues. The CDR3 protein is CASSPGQVNEKLFF. The CDR3, as DNA: TGTGCCAGCAGCCCGGGACAGGTTAATGAAAAACTGTTTTTT.

This clone was seen just once. The chain recombines TRBV25-1 with TRBJ1-1; D might be TRBD1 (5 bases). V lost 3 bases and J 1 base, leaving 15 bases between the germline ends. Germline CDR1 and CDR2: MGHDK and SYGVNS. The CDR3 extends over 16 amino acids. This CDR3 is CASSDNWGGKNTEAFF. CDR3 bases: TGTGCCAGCAGTGATAATTGGGGCGGAAAGAACACTGAAGCTTTCTTT.

This clone was recorded once. CDR3 region: CASSDPRGSLTGELFF. CDR3 nucleotide sequence: TGTGCCAGCAGCGACCCGAGAGGGTCTCTCACCGGGGAGCTGTTTTTT. The chain couples TRBV9 to TRBJ2-2, with D perhaps matching TRBD2 (5 bases). Trimming cost V 3 bases and J 4 bases, with 16 bases left between them. The CDR3 runs 16 residues. Per the germline V gene, CDR1 is SGDLS and CDR2 is YYNGEE.

V gene TRBV11-2 combines with J gene TRBJ2-1; 8 bases are a match to TRBD1. CDR3 length: 16 amino acids. CDR1 is SGHAT and CDR2 is FQNNGV in the germline V gene. The V gene end was trimmed by 4 bases and the J gene end by 8 bases; junction bases not matched to a gene: 13. The CDR3 sequence: CASSSQGALTGDEQFF. In DNA, the CDR3 is TGTGCCAGCAGCTCCCAGGGGGCGCTTACCGGGGATGAGCAGTTCTTC.

The V call is TRBV3-1 (or the pseudogene TRBV3-2), the J call TRBJ2-1; TRBD2 aligns across 8 bases. The CDR3 is 14 residues long. Losses at the gene ends were 2 bases for V and 8 bases for J; bases not matched to a gene: 5. CDR1 and CDR2 (germline): LGHDT, YNNKEL (reference sequence). For the CDR3, the DNA is TGTGCCAGCAGCCAAATTACTAGCGGCGATGAGCAGTTCTTC. It is translated as CASSQITSGDEQFF.

The chain is built from TRBV18 and TRBJ1-1; 9 nucleotides align to TRBD1. V lost 2 bases, J lost 14 bases, and 21 bases stayed unmatched. The CDR3 contains 17 residues. Per the germline V gene, CDR1 is KGHSH and CDR2 is LQKENI. The CDR3 spells CASSPMELQGAITSPFF. For the CDR3, the DNA is TGTGCCAGCTCACCAATGGAATTACAGGGGGCGATAACATCCCCATTCTTT. The full variable domain, completed using reference TRBV18 and TRBJ1-1, is NAGVMQNPRHLVRRRGQEARLRCSPMKGHSHVYWYRQLPEEGLKFMVYLQKENIIDESGMPKERFSAEFPKEGPSILRIQQVVRGDSAAYFCASSPMELQGAITSPFFGQGTRLTVV.

The chain links TRBV7-9 to TRBJ2-2; 8 bases are a match to TRBD2. CDR1 and CDR2 (germline): SEHNR, FQNEAQ (reference sequence). This CDR3 spans 18 amino acids. The trim removed 7 bases at V and 5 bases at J, leaving 18 bases unmatched. The CDR3 is CASTRRGREASGTGELFF. For the CDR3, the DNA is TGTGCCAGCACCCGCCGGGGGCGGGAGGCCTCGGGGACCGGGGAGCTGTTTTTT.

The chain has TRBV7-2 and TRBJ1-6; 9 bases align to TRBD1. The CDR3 spans 15 residues. Germline lookup yields CDR1 SGHTA and CDR2 FQGNSA. V lost 5 bases, J lost 5 bases, and 4 bases stayed unmatched. Written as DNA, the CDR3 is TGTGCCAGCAGCCTCGGGACAGGGCATAATTCACCCCTCCACTTT. As protein: CASSLGTGHNSPLHF.

This clone has only one observation. This rearrangement joins TRBV18 to TRBJ2-3, with a possible D match to TRBD1 (5 bases). Germline V gives CDR1 KGHSH, CDR2 LQKENI. The CDR3 runs 13 residues. The V end lost 4 bases, the J end lost 5 bases, and 10 bases lay between the germline ends. DNA for the CDR3: TGTGCCAGCTCACTTCGTCAGGGAGATACGCAGTATTTT. This codes for CASSLRQGDTQYF.

J is TRBJ1-3 and V is TRBV6-5, with TRBD1 identical over 9 bases. The ends lost 2 bases at V and 4 bases at J; junction bases unmatched: 6. Germline CDR1 is MNHEY and CDR2 is SVGAGI. CDR3 size: 16 residues. CDR3 sequence: CASSYTGQGTGNTIYF. The CDR3 DNA is TGTGCCAGCAGTTACACGGGACAGGGAACGGGAAACACCATATATTTT.

Concerning this clone itself: This sample also contains other DNA sequences that code for the same CDR3. V and J are TRBV6-5 and TRBJ2-2; maybe TRBD1 (5 bases). Trimming pared 0 bases from V and 5 bases from J, leaving 10 bases between. Germline values: CDR1 MNHEY, CDR2 SVGAGI. The CDR3 runs 15 residues. The chain's CDR3 is CASSYSRVGTGELFF. The CDR3 nucleotides read TGTGCCAGCAGTTACTCCAGGGTCGGGACCGGGGAGCTGTTTTTT.

The J gene is TRBJ2-6, the V gene TRBV9; tentatively, D is TRBD2 (5 bases). The V gene lost 3 bases and the J gene lost 4 bases, with 11 bases spanning the gap. Germline CDR1 and CDR2: SGDLS and YYNGEE. The CDR3 sequence is 15 residues long. The CDR3 spells CASSAEGLGANVLTF. DNA for the CDR3: TGTGCCAGCAGCGCCGAGGGTTTAGGGGCCAACGTCCTGACTTTC.

The sample holds one count of this clone. The gene calls are TRBV20-1 and TRBJ2-5; D possibly corresponds to TRBD1 (7 bases). The CDR3 consists of 17 residues. Trimming pared 3 bases from V and 9 bases from J, leaving 29 bases between. Germline CDR1 is DFQATT and CDR2 is SNEGSKA (reference sequence). The CDR3, as DNA: TGCAGTGCTAGTCCCATCAGCAGGGGGGACGGGCTAGGGGCCCAGTACTTC. It translates to CSASPISRGDGLGAQYF.

The chain employs TRBV28 and TRBJ1-1; 8 positions match TRBD1. V trimming: 2 bases; J trimming: 0 bases; junction bases outside the gene matches: 5. The CDR3 length is 16 residues. The germline CDR1 and CDR2 sequences are MDHEN and SYDVKM. CDR3: CASSLVGTGLNTEAFF. The DNA of the CDR3 is TGTGCCAGCAGTTTAGTGGGGACAGGTTTGAACACTGAAGCTTTCTTT.

This sequence joins TRBV6-5 and TRBJ2-1; possible D gene TRBD1, 7 bases. V was cut by 8 bases and J by 12 bases, with 17 bases left in between. CDR3 size: 12 residues. Germline loops: CDR1 MNHEY, CDR2 SVGAGI. CDR3 DNA: TGTGCCAGCGGAGTCAGGGGGAGGTCGCAGTTCTTC. Residues: CASGVRGRSQFF.

The chain has TRBV15 and TRBJ2-1, with TRBD1 matching 12 bases. The CDR3 is 18 amino acids. Per the germline V gene, CDR1 is LNHNV and CDR2 is YYDKDF (reference sequence). V lost 5 bases, J lost 0 bases, and 8 bases stayed unmatched. CDR3 nucleotides: TGTGCCACCAGCTCACGGGGACAGGGGGCAGTCTCCTACAATGAGCAGTTCTTC. Protein sequence: CATSSRGQGAVSYNEQFF.

The chain uses TRBV2 and TRBJ2-3, with 11 bases aligning to TRBD2. Germline loops: CDR1 SNHLY, CDR2 FYNNEI. V lost 4 bases and J lost 0; bases outside the gene matches: 3. The length of the CDR3 is 16 residues. In DNA form, the CDR3 reads TGTGCCAGCAGTGGGACTAGCGGGCCTAGCACAGATACGCAGTATTTT. Translation: CASSGTSGPSTDTQYF.